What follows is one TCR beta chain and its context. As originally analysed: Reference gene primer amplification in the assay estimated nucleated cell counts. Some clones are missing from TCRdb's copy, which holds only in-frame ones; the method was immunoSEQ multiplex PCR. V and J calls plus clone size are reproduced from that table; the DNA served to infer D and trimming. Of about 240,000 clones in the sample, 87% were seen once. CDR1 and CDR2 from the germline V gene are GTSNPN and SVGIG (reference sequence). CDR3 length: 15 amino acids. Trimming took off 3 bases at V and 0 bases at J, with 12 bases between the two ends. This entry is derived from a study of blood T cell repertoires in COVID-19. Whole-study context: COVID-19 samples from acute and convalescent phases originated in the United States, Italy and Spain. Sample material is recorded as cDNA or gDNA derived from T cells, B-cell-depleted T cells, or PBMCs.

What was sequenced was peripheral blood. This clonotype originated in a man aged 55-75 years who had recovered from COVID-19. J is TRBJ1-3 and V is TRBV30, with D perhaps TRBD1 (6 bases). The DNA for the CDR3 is TGTGCCTGGAGCGGACAGATTCCCTCTGGAAACACCATATATTTT. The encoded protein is CAWSGQIPSGNTIYF.